Listed below are T cell receptor beta chains from one sample, sequenced in a study of CD8 T cells in ankylosing spondylitis. TCRdb independently ran MiXCR on the 5' RACE reads; one entry per CDR3 protein. The sample lists about 200,000 distinct CDR3 sequences; roughly 12% were seen once. Sequences were obtained from blood, either unsorted or a sorted T cell fraction (not recorded which). These receptor sequences come from a male donor with ankylosing spondylitis or in good health (not recorded which). Both conserved end residues are trimmed from each CDR3.

TRBV3-1	ASSWGVTDTQY
TRBV5-1	ASSDNRGLDEQY
TRBV12-5	ASGLAGSGNTIY
TRBV20-1	SATTPNRDRGSGEQF
TRBV7-9	ASSLGGPYTEAF
TRBV20-1	SSTTPGTSGTYEQY
TRBV7-8	ASSLARPWGNQPQH
TRBV28	ASSTRGVTYEQY
TRBV29-1	SVDRDSADTEAF
TRBV7-9	ASSLTVEAF
TRBV5-1	ASSRGGESYNEQF
TRBV29-1	SVLAYEQY
TRBV27	ASSLRGVVGSSYNEQF
TRBV5-1	ASSFHSGGSSYEQY
TRBV6-1	ASNPRKYTGELF
TRBV12-3/TRBV12-4	ASSEVIQETQY
TRBV15	ATSRERVNTGELF
TRBV14	ASSQVPRSLLATDTQY
TRBV6-5	ASSYNRETQY
TRBV10-3	AISDRNSRTETPNYGYT
TRBV6-1	ASSRGTKIIEQY
TRBV7-2	ASSYLTGELF
TRBV5-5	ASSFPGSTEAF
TRBV6-5	ASSYRSSGETQY
TRBV6-1	ASTQRGGTGANVLT
TRBV4-1	ASSQTTGVGNNEQF
TRBV27	ASSSDVAGGPGDEQF
TRBV21-1	ASRSPCPQY
TRBV27	ASSPRTSGGLRDTQY
TRBV2	ASSDDREFTGELF
TRBV6-2/TRBV6-3	ASAGYTDTQY
TRBV20-1	SARDLTGFYEQY
TRBV30	AWSVQQYNEQF
TRBV19	ASSPGRVNEQF
TRBV5-1	ASSLSGLLDEQY
TRBV4-2	ASSPTGGGTEAF
TRBV6-1	ASSDQAGGWYEQY
TRBV3-1	ASSQGVRGGYGYT
TRBV10-2	ASSESRVHLRTQPQH
TRBV25-1	ASSLPGDTQY
TRBV3-1	ASSQDPPGSAGNNEQF
TRBV5-1	ASSLYPGTGGNEQF
TRBV4-1	ASSPSPLAGGLYEQY
TRBV7-9	ASSPWGGKVNEQF
TRBV27	ASSLRTGMGYEQY
TRBV19	ASSIPGGPRYNEQF
TRBV5-1	ASSTGTGDNEQF